One sample yielded the 24 T cell receptor beta chains listed below, sequenced in a study of siplizumab effects on memory and regulatory T cells. TCRdb's table, derived via immunoSEQ multiplex PCR, lists solely in-frame clones and lacks some. Of about 72,000 clones listed, about 90% are singletons. The sequenced sample was CD8+ T cells sorted from blood. These receptors were collected from a human donor in good health.

The DNA of the CDR3 is TGTGCCAGCAGCCTAGGGACAGGGGGCTTCGGTGGCTACACCTTC. Protein: CASSLGTGGFGGYTF. The rearrangement joins TRBV11-2 to TRBJ1-2; 12 nucleotides agree with TRBD1. V was pared by 5 bases and J by 7 bases, with 8 bases of the junction left unmatched. CDR3 length: 15 amino acids. Germline V lookup: CDR1 SGHAT, CDR2 FQNNGV.

The J gene is TRBJ2-1, the V gene TRBV6-4; the D gene is possibly TRBD2 (5 bases). The CDR3 consists of 14 residues. Trimming left V 6 bases short and J 4 bases short, with 13 bases between. Germline CDR1 is MRHNA and CDR2 is SNTAGT. CDR3 nucleotide sequence: TGTGCCAGCAGCCCACTCGAGGGTTACAATGAGCAGTTCTTC. Translating gives CASSPLEGYNEQFF.

The gene calls are TRBV5-4 and TRBJ2-1; TRBD2 is a possible D gene (6 bases). Germline V gives CDR1 SGHNT, CDR2 YYREEE (reference sequence). The V and J ends lost 0 bases and 7 bases respectively, with 14 bases between them. The CDR3 has 15 residues. The CDR3 bases are TGTGCCAGCAGCTTGGGACGGGACTCTTATAATGAGCAGTTCTTC. The encoded protein is CASSLGRDSYNEQFF. Full variable domain (remainder filled in from reference TRBV5-4 and TRBJ2-1): ETGVTQSPTHLIKTRGQQVTLRCSSQSGHNTVSWYQQALGQGPQFIFQYYREEENGRGNFPPRFSGLQFPNYSSELNVNALELDDSALYLCASSLGRDSYNEQFFGPGTRLTVL.

This chain connects TRBV7-2 to TRBJ1-1; no clear D. Trimming stripped 1 base from V and 3 bases from J, with 12 bases between. Germline CDR1 and CDR2: SGHTA and FQGNSA. The CDR3 is 15 residues long. This chain's CDR3 is CASSLGAYIHTEAFF. The CDR3 bases are TGTGCCAGCAGCTTAGGGGCCTACATTCACACTGAAGCTTTCTTT.

As regards this clone: At one end, the junction sequence differs from germline, possibly due to a read error. This sequence joins TRBV11-2 and TRBJ2-7, with 9 bases that match TRBD2. The CDR3 is 15 amino acids. CDR1 is SGHAT, CDR2 FQNNGV, per germline. The chain's CDR3 is CASSLMTSGDYEQYF. The CDR3 bases are TGCGCCAGCAGCCTAATGACTAGCGGTGACTACGAGCAGTACTTC.

DNA of the CDR3: TGCGCCAGCAGCCAAGTTCAAGGCGGGGGCGCGTACAATGAGCAGTTCTTC. Translating it yields CASSQVQGGGAYNEQFF. J is TRBJ2-1 and V is TRBV4-1; TRBD2 is a possible D gene (7 bases). Trimming cost V 1 base and J 4 bases, with 17 bases left between them. Germline values: CDR1 MGHRA, CDR2 YSYEKL. The CDR3 is made up of 17 amino acids.

This rearrangement joins TRBV2 to TRBJ2-7; no definite D call. In germline, CDR1 is SNHLY, CDR2 FYNNEI. Trimming cost V 7 bases and J 0 bases, with 7 bases left between them. The CDR3 extends over 12 amino acids. CDR3 region: CASIGGSYEQYF. The CDR3 nucleotides are TGTGCCAGCATTGGCGGCTCCTACGAGCAGTACTTC.

The CDR3 DNA reads as TGTGCCTGGAGGGGGGCTGGTGAAGCTTTCTTT. Amino acid sequence: CAWRGAGEAFF. The chain employs TRBV30 and TRBJ1-1; tentative D call: TRBD1 (6 bases). The CDR3 runs to 11 residues. The germline CDR1 and CDR2 sequences are GTSNPN and SVGIG (reference sequence). Trimming shortened V by 3 bases and J by 7 bases, and 9 bases separated the two germline ends.

The J gene is TRBJ2-7, the V gene TRBV4-1; D is ambiguous. Germline loops: CDR1 MGHRA, CDR2 YSYEKL. Trimming left V 0 bases short and J 5 bases short, with 14 bases between. CDR3 length: 15 amino acids. CDR3 protein: CASSQDGPVPDEQYF. The DNA for the CDR3 is TGCGCCAGCAGCCAAGACGGGCCCGTCCCGGACGAGCAGTACTTC.

The genes are TRBV15 and TRBJ1-2; D gene unclear. V was clipped by 4 bases and J by 13 bases, with 22 bases between them. Germline V gives CDR1 LNHNV, CDR2 YYDKDF (reference sequence). This CDR3 spans 14 amino acids. CDR3 amino acids: CATSILSLAGDITF. The CDR3 coding sequence is TGTGCCACCAGCATCCTATCTCTTGCCGGGGATATCACCTTC.

The rearrangement joins TRBV29-1 to TRBJ1-1; D gene uncertain. This CDR3 has 12 amino acids. V gave up 2 bases and J gave up 10 bases, with 14 bases separating them. Per the germline V gene, CDR1 is SQVTM and CDR2 is ANQGSEA. CDR3 amino acids: CSVEKGTLRAFF. The CDR3 bases are TGCAGCGTTGAAAAGGGTACGTTACGAGCTTTCTTT.

This rearrangement joins TRBV19 to TRBJ2-7, with no clear D. There are 14 residues in the CDR3. Trimming left V 0 bases short and J 6 bases short, with 12 bases between. Germline-derived CDR1 and CDR2 are LNHDA and SQIVND (reference sequence). The DNA for the CDR3 is TGTGCCAGTAGTATAGATCGAACTATCGCCGAGCAGTACTTC. Amino acids: CASSIDRTIAEQYF.

The gene calls are TRBV7-9 and TRBJ2-7; 11 bases agree with TRBD1. Germline CDR1 reads SEHNR; CDR2 reads FQNEAQ (reference sequence). This CDR3 comprises 16 residues. The trim removed 5 bases at V and 2 bases at J, leaving 8 bases unmatched. The CDR3 DNA sequence: TGTGCCAGCAGCCCACGCACGGACAGGGGGCCCTACGAGCAGTACTTC. This encodes CASSPRTDRGPYEQYF.

This rearrangement joins TRBV7-9 to TRBJ2-1; D not certain. Germline-derived CDR1 and CDR2 are SEHNR and FQNEAQ (reference sequence). The CDR3 contains 15 residues. V lost 5 bases, J lost 8 bases, and 19 bases lay in between. CDR3 residues: CASSPIDHFGDEQFF. The DNA of the CDR3 is TGTGCCAGCAGCCCAATAGACCACTTTGGTGATGAGCAGTTCTTC.

The CDR3: CASSQDRWPPYNEQFF. DNA for the CDR3: TGTGCCAGCAGCCAAGATCGTTGGCCACCGTACAATGAGCAGTTCTTC. The chain employs TRBV7-9 and TRBJ2-1; D is undetermined. The CDR3 runs to 16 residues. Looked up from germline, CDR1 is SEHNR and CDR2 is FQNEAQ (reference sequence). V was shortened by 5 bases and J by 4 bases, with 18 bases between the two germline ends. The full variable domain, with the rest looked up from reference TRBV7-9 and TRBJ2-1, is DTGVSQNPRHKITKRGQNVTFRCDPISEHNRLYWYRQTLGQGPEFLTYFQNEAQLEKSRLLSDRFSAERPKGSFSTLEIQRTEQGDSAMYLCASSQDRWPPYNEQFFGPGTRLTVL.

This clone showed up just once. This rearrangement joins TRBV11-3 to TRBJ2-7; D not certain. V was pared by 5 bases and J by 7 bases, with 9 bases between. Germline V lookup: CDR1 SGHNT, CDR2 YENEEA. This CDR3 has 11 amino acids. Written as DNA, the CDR3 is TGTGCCAGCAGCATTGGCGCGGAGCAGTACTTC. It encodes CASSIGAEQYF.

CDR3 amino acids: CASRPRDRDTEAFF. For the CDR3, the DNA is TGTGCCAGCAGGCCCCGGGACAGGGACACTGAAGCTTTCTTT. The J gene is TRBJ1-1, the V gene TRBV6-6, with TRBD1 identical over 9 bases. This CDR3 comprises 14 residues. The trim removed 6 bases at V and 3 bases at J, leaving 5 bases unmatched. Germline CDR1 and CDR2: MNHNY and SVGAGI (reference sequence).

This chain connects TRBV5-1 to TRBJ2-1; 9 positions match TRBD2. V was pared by 4 bases and J by 6 bases, with 5 bases of the junction left unmatched. The CDR3 spans 14 residues. The V gene's germline CDR1 is SGHRS and CDR2 YFSETQ. This CDR3 is CASSVTSGSNEQFF. CDR3 sequence (DNA): TGCGCCAGCAGCGTGACTAGCGGCTCCAATGAGCAGTTCTTC. The variable domain in full, completed from reference TRBV5-1 and TRBJ2-1, reads KAGVTQTPRYLIKTRGQQVTLSCSPISGHRSVSWYQQTPGQGLQFLFEYFSETQRNKGNFPGRFSGRQFSNSRSEMNVSTLELGDSALYLCASSVTSGSNEQFFGPGTRLTVL.

The rearrangement uses TRBV5-1 and TRBJ2-7, with D perhaps matching TRBD1 (5 bases). Germline V lookup: CDR1 SGHRS, CDR2 YFSETQ. The CDR3 is made up of 16 amino acids. The V end lost 4 bases, the J end lost 4 bases, and 21 bases lay between the germline ends. CDR3 protein: CASSPVPNDSEYEQYF. Written as DNA, the CDR3 is TGCGCCAGCAGCCCCGTGCCTAATGACAGCGAGTACGAGCAGTACTTC.

The chain has TRBV19 and TRBJ2-7, with D uncertain. Trimming took off 2 bases at V and 4 bases at J, with 12 bases between the two ends. From germline, CDR1 is LNHDA and CDR2 SQIVND (reference sequence). This CDR3 region has 14 residues. CDR3 sequence: CASSINAAAYEQYF. DNA for the CDR3: TGTGCCAGTAGTATAAATGCCGCGGCGTACGAGCAGTACTTC.

The sample holds one count of this clone. The V gene is TRBV30, the J gene TRBJ2-1, with D perhaps TRBD1 (8 bases). V lost 1 base and J lost 8, with 30 bases in between. CDR3 length: 19 amino acids. Germline V gene sequence: CDR1 GTSNPN, CDR2 SVGIG (reference sequence). The CDR3 reads CAWSGLTGERAGDRHEQFF. The CDR3 region has the DNA TGTGCCTGGAGTGGGCTGACAGGGGAGCGTGCGGGAGACAGACATGAGCAGTTCTTC.

The chain couples TRBV27 to TRBJ2-3; D is unresolved. Germline V gene sequence: CDR1 MNHEY, CDR2 SMNVEV (reference sequence). The V and J ends lost 7 bases and 5 bases respectively, with 7 bases between them. The CDR3 runs 11 residues. The CDR3 loop is CASTSQDTQYF. CDR3 in DNA: TGTGCCAGCACCTCACAAGATACGCAGTATTTT.

The chain links TRBV2 to TRBJ1-2, with TRBD1 matching 11 bases. The CDR3 length is 16 residues. Trimming cost V 6 bases and J 3 bases; bases outside gene matches: 9. Germline V CDR1 and CDR2: SNHLY, FYNNEI. The CDR3 is CASRNPGQGEDYGYTF. In DNA, the CDR3 is TGTGCCAGCAGAAATCCGGGACAGGGGGAGGACTATGGCTACACCTTC.

The chain combines TRBV10-3 with TRBJ2-5; D gene ambiguous. The CDR3 runs 13 residues. CDR1 ENHRY and CDR2 SYGVKD come from the germline V gene. V was shortened by 2 bases and J by 5 bases, with 9 bases between the two germline ends. CDR3: CAISEEKRETQYF. The CDR3 region has the DNA TGTGCCATCAGTGAGGAGAAAAGGGAGACCCAGTACTTC.